The following is a T cell receptor beta chain sequence with its context. This sample stems from a study of blood T cell repertoires in COVID-19. The assay was immunoSEQ multiplex PCR, and TCRdb's table has in-frame clones only and misses some. The sample holds about 280,000 clones, roughly 80% seen once. The CDR3 runs to 15 residues. CDR1 and CDR2 (germline): MNHEY, SVGAGI. V lost 5 bases and J 1 base, leaving 11 bases between the germline ends. Material: PBMCs or T cells enriched from blood (not recorded which). The clonotype originates from a man aged 40-50 years who had been exposed to COVID-19. J is TRBJ2-2 and V is TRBV6-5; D might be TRBD1 (5 bases). CDR3 in DNA: TGTGCCAGCAGTAGACAGTGGGGGAACACCGGGGAGCTGTTTTTT. Encoded protein: CASSRQWGNTGELFF.